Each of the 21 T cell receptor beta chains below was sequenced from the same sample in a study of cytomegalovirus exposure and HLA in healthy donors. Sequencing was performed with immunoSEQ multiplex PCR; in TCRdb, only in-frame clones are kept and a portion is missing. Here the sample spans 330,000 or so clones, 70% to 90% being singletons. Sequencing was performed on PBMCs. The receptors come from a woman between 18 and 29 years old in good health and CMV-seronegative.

CDR3 DNA sequence: TGTGCCAGCAGTACCCCCGGGACAATCCGCTACGAGCAGTACTTC. Protein sequence: CASSTPGTIRYEQYF. J is TRBJ2-7 and V is TRBV25-1; D might be TRBD1 (6 bases). The V and J ends lost 5 bases and 3 bases respectively, with 17 bases between them. Germline V lookup: CDR1 MGHDK, CDR2 SYGVNS. The CDR3 length is 15 residues.

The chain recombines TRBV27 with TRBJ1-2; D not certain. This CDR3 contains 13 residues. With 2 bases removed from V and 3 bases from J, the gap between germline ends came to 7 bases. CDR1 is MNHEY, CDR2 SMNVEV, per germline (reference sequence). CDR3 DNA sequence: TGTGCCAGCAGTTTACGGGGATACTATGGCTACACCTTC. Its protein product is CASSLRGYYGYTF.

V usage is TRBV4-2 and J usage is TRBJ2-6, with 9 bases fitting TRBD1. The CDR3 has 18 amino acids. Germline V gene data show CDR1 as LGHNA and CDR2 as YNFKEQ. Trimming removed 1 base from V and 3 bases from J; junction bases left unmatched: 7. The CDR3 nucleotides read TGTGCCAGCAGCCAAGGGGGACAGGGAGTGGGTGGGGCCAACGTCCTGACTTTC. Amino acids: CASSQGGQGVGGANVLTF.

DNA of the CDR3: TGTGCCAGCAGCCCCAGGGCGGAAAAAGCCTACGAGCAGTACTTC. This sequence encodes CASSPRAEKAYEQYF. The V gene is TRBV6-1, the J gene TRBJ2-7, with TRBD1 as a possible D gene (5 bases). V lost 6 bases and J 2 bases, leaving 17 bases between the germline ends. Germline CDR1 and CDR2: MNHNS and SASEGT. The CDR3 extends over 15 amino acids.

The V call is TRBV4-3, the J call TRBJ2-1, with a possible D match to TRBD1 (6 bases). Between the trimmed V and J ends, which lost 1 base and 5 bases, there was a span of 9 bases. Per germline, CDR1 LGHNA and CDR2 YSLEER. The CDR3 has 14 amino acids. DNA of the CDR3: TGCGCCAGCAGCCAAGCTAGGGGGAACAATGAGCAGTTCTTC. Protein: CASSQARGNNEQFF.

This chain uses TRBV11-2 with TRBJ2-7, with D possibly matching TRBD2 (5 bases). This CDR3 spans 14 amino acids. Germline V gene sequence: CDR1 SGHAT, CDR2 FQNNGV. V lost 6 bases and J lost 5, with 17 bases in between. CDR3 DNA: TGTGCCAGCAGTGAGGGAATTAGAACCCACGAGCAGTACTTC. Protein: CASSEGIRTHEQYF.

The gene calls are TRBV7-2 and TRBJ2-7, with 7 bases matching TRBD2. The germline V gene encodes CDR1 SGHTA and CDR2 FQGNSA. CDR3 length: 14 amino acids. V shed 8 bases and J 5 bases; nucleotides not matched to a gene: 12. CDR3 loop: CASEGGAFLDEQYF. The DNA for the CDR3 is TGTGCCAGCGAGGGAGGGGCCTTTTTGGACGAGCAGTACTTC.

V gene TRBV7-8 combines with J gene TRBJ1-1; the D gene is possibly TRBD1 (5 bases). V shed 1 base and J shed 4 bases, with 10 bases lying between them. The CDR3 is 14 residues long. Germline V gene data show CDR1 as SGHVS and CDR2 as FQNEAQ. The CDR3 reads CASSLGQGITEAFF. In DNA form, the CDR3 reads TGTGCCAGCAGCTTAGGCCAGGGAATCACTGAAGCTTTCTTT.

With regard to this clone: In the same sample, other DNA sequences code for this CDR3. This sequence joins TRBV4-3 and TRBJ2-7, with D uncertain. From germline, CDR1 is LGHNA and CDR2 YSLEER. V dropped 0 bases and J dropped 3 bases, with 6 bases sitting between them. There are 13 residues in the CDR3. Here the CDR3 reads CASSQDRSYEQYF. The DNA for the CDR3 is TGCGCCAGCAGCCAAGATCGCAGCTACGAGCAGTACTTC.

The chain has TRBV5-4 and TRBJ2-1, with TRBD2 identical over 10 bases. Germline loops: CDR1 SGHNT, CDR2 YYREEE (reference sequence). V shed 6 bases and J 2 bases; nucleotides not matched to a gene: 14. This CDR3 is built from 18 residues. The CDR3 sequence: CASTPKGGSGRTYNEQFF. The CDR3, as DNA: TGTGCCAGCACCCCAAAGGGGGGTAGCGGGAGGACCTACAATGAGCAGTTCTTC.

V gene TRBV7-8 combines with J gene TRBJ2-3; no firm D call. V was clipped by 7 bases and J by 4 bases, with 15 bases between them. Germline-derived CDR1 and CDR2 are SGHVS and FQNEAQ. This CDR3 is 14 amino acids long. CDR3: CASTKLPGSDTQYF. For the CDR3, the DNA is TGTGCCAGCACCAAACTCCCAGGATCAGATACGCAGTATTTT.

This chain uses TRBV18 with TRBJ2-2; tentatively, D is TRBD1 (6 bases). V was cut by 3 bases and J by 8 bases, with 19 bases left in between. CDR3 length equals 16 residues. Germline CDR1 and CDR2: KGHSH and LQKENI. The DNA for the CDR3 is TGTGCCAGCTCACCGCCTGACAGGCCCCTTTTAGGGGAGCTGTTTTTT. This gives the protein CASSPPDRPLLGELFF.

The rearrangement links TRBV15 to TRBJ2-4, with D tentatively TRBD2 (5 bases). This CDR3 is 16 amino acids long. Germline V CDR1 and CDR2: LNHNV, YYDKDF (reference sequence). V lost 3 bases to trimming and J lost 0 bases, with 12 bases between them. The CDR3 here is CATSRGEGVAKNIQYF. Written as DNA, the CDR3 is TGTGCCACCAGCAGGGGAGAGGGTGTAGCCAAAAACATTCAGTACTTC.

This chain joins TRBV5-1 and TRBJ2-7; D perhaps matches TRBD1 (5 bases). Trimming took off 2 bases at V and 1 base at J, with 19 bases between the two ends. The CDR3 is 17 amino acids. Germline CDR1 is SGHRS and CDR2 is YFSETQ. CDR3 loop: CASSLSGQGRVSYEQYF. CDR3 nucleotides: TGCGCCAGCAGCTTATCTGGTCAGGGCCGGGTATCCTACGAGCAGTACTTC.

The DNA for the CDR3 is TGTGCCAGCAGCGTAGGCCCCGGAGAAGACGAGCAGTACTTC. Translating gives CASSVGPGEDEQYF. This chain connects TRBV9 to TRBJ2-7; D is undetermined. The CDR3 spans 14 residues. Trimming removed 0 bases from V and 5 bases from J, with 12 bases in between. Germline V gives CDR1 SGDLS, CDR2 YYNGEE.

In DNA, the CDR3 is TGTGCCTGGAGTCGGACAGCGAACACTGAAGCTTTCTTT. It yields the protein CAWSRTANTEAFF. The chain combines TRBV30 with TRBJ1-1; D is perhaps TRBD1 (6 bases). V lost 2 bases and J lost 1, with 8 bases in between. The CDR3 runs 13 residues. CDR1 and CDR2 from the germline V gene are GTSNPN and SVGIG (reference sequence).

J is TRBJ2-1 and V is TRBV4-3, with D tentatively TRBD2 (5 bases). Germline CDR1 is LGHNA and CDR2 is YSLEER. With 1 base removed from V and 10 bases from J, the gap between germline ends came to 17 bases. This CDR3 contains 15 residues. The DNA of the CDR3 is TGCGCCAGCAGCCAAGTCTCAGCGGCAAATGGAGAGCAGTTCTTC. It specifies CASSQVSAANGEQFF.

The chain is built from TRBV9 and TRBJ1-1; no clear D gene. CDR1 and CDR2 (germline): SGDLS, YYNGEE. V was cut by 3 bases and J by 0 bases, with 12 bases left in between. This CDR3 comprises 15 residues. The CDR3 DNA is TGTGCCAGCAGCGCGGGCGGAGGGCTGAACACTGAAGCTTTCTTT. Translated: CASSAGGGLNTEAFF.

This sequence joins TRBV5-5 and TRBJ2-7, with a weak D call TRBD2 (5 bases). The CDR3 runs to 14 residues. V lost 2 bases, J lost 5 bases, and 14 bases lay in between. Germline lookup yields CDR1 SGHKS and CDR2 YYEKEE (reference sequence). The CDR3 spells CASSFYEVLDEQYF. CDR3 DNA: TGTGCCAGCAGCTTTTACGAGGTACTAGACGAGCAGTACTTC.

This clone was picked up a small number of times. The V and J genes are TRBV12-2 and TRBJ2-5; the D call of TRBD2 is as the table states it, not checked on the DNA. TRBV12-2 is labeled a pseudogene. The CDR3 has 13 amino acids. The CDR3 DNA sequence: TGTGCAAGTCGCTTATCGTTCCGTGAGACCCAGTACTTC. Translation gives CASRLSFRETQYF.

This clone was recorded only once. CDR3 DNA sequence: TGTGCCAGTAACAGTCCGGGACAGGGTTTCTACGAGCAGTACTTC. It encodes CASNSPGQGFYEQYF. This chain joins TRBV19 and TRBJ2-7; TRBD1 matches at 9 bases. This CDR3 is 15 amino acids long. V lost 7 bases, J lost 3 bases, and 10 bases stayed unmatched. The germline gives CDR1 LNHDA, CDR2 SQIVND (reference sequence).